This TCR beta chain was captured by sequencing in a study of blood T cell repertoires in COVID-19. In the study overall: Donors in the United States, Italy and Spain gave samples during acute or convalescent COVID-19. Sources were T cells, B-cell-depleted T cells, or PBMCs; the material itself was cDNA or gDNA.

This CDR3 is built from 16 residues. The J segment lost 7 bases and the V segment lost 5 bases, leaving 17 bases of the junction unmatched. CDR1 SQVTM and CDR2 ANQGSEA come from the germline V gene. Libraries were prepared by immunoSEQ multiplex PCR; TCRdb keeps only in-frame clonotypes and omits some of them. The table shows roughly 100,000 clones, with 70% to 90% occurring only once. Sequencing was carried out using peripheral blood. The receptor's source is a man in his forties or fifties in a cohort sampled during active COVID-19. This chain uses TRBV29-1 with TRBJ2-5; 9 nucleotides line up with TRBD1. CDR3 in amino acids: CSVLPQGQGHTGTQYF. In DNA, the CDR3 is TGCAGCGTTCTCCCGCAGGGACAGGGTCATACGGGGACCCAGTACTTC.